This TCR beta chain was sequenced during a study of Graves' ophthalmopathy and Graves' hyperthyroidism. CDR1 and CDR2 (germline): DFQATT, SNEGSKA (reference sequence). V shed 2 bases, J shed 7 bases, and the junction held 7 bases outside the gene matches. CDR3 length: 14 residues. In this sample, this clonotype turned up a few times. TCR beta CDR3 amplification used RNA transcripts. First-round RT-PCR relied on HTBI primers, and a second-round multiplex PCR came next. TCRdb reprocessed the multiplex PCR reads with MiXCR, giving one entry per CDR3 protein. Among over a million distinct CDR3 sequences, about 38% were seen once, and the ten largest hold approximately 10%. Diagnoses were established from clinical symptoms, serum thyroxine, TRAb, thyroid ultrasound and orbital computed tomography.

This clonotype was sampled from an adult man with Graves' hyperthyroidism. Specimen: peripheral blood or thyroid tissue (not recorded which). V gene TRBV20-1 combines with J gene TRBJ2-2; the match to TRBD2 covers 7 bases. The chain's CDR3 is CSARSGAYSGELFF. The CDR3, as DNA: TGCAGTGCTAGAAGCGGGGCCTATAGCGGGGAGCTGTTTTTT.